This entry lists 11 T cell receptor beta chains sequenced from one sample in a study of CD8+ T cells in alopecia areata. RNA extraction was followed by reverse transcription into cDNA, which acted as the sequencing template. Assay used: immunoSEQ multiplex PCR; TCRdb lists only in-frame clones, some missing. The sample holds approximately 180,000 clones, about 55% seen once. Treatment denoted: oral pan-JAK inhibitor, 5-10 mg twice daily. The material was CD8+ T cells sorted from blood, obtained at week 24, from a patient treated with tofacitinib. These receptor sequences come from a human donor with alopecia areata.

The gene calls are TRBV27 and TRBJ2-7; D is undetermined. V was clipped by 7 bases and J by 3 bases, with 16 bases between them. Germline V gene lookup returns CDR1 MNHEY and CDR2 SMNVEV (reference sequence). This CDR3 has 14 residues. CDR3 bases: TGTGCCAGCACAGGATCATGGGTCAACTACGAGCAGTACTTC. This codes for CASTGSWVNYEQYF.

The chain recombines TRBV13 with TRBJ2-3; 14 bases agree with TRBD2. V was pared by 5 bases and J by 5 bases, with 3 bases of the junction left unmatched. The CDR3 has 15 amino acids. Germline V gene lookup returns CDR1 PRHDT and CDR2 FYEKMQ (reference sequence). CDR3 loop: CASSPTSGGVDTQYF. The CDR3, as DNA: TGTGCCAGCAGCCCGACTAGCGGGGGGGTAGATACGCAGTATTTT. Combining the CDR3 with reference TRBV13 and TRBJ2-3 gives the whole variable domain AAGVIQSPRHLIKEKRETATLKCYPIPRHDTVYWYQQGPGQDPQFLISFYEKMQSDKGSIPDRFSAQQFSDYHSELNMSSLELGDSALYFCASSPTSGGVDTQYFGPGTRLTVL.

This clone was detected a few times. The chain couples TRBV6-5 to TRBJ2-2; no definite D call. Trimming removed 5 bases at V and 0 bases at J, with 10 bases between. This CDR3 contains 15 residues. Germline values: CDR1 MNHEY, CDR2 SVGAGI. CDR3 in amino acids: CASSGIAANTGELFF. Written as DNA, the CDR3 is TGTGCCAGCAGTGGCATAGCAGCGAACACCGGGGAGCTGTTTTTT.

The table lists this clone with a few counts. This chain joins TRBV6-5 and TRBJ1-2; D might be TRBD1 (5 bases). The CDR3 is 14 amino acids. The V end lost 2 bases, the J end lost 8 bases, and 15 bases lay between the germline ends. Germline V gene sequence: CDR1 MNHEY, CDR2 SVGAGI. This chain's CDR3 is CASSYGGAEEGYTF. The CDR3 coding sequence is TGTGCCAGCAGTTACGGTGGGGCGGAGGAAGGCTACACCTTC.

This rearrangement joins TRBV30 to TRBJ1-1; D not resolved. CDR1 GTSNPN and CDR2 SVGIG come from the germline V gene (reference sequence). The CDR3 is 13 amino acids. V was cut by 3 bases and J by 4 bases, with 12 bases left in between. The CDR3 DNA is TGTGCCTGGAGAGTGGGCGTGAGCACTGAAGCTTTCTTT. It encodes CAWRVGVSTEAFF.

The J gene is TRBJ1-2, the V gene TRBV5-6; no clear D gene. Germline V lookup: CDR1 SGHDT, CDR2 YYEEEE. The germline V and J ends were trimmed by 2 bases and 7 bases, with 6 bases remaining between them. This CDR3 is 11 amino acids long. The CDR3 protein is CASSFGVGYTF. CDR3 nucleotide sequence: TGTGCCAGCAGCTTTGGGGTTGGCTACACCTTC.

The J gene is TRBJ2-7, the V gene TRBV7-2, with TRBD2 matching 8 bases. Germline-derived CDR1 and CDR2 are SGHTA and FQGNSA. V gave up 5 bases and J gave up 2 bases; unmatched junction bases: 8. The CDR3 extends over 15 amino acids. CDR3 sequence (DNA): TGTGCCAGCAGCCCGGGACTAGGAGGGGCCTACGAGCAGTACTTC. Protein: CASSPGLGGAYEQYF.

The chain employs TRBV7-2 and TRBJ1-1, with a tentative D call TRBD1 (5 bases). Germline V gives CDR1 SGHTA, CDR2 FQGNSA. The ends were cut back, 1 base at V and 5 bases at J, with 14 bases in the middle. This CDR3 spans 15 amino acids. The chain's CDR3 is CASSLGSQGGTEAFF. The CDR3 coding sequence is TGTGCCAGCAGCTTAGGTAGTCAGGGAGGGACTGAAGCTTTCTTT.

The V and J genes are TRBV11-2 and TRBJ2-5, with a possible D match to TRBD1 (5 bases). The end of the DNA aligns better with TRBJ2-7, so the J call may be wrong. This CDR3 has 14 residues. From germline, CDR1 is SGHAT and CDR2 FQNNGV. The chain's CDR3 is CASSLGIGAYEQYF. In DNA form, the CDR3 reads TGTGCCAGCAGCTTAGGAATAGGGGCCTACGAGCAGTACTTC.

In its sample, this clone was seen a few times. V is TRBV7-9 and J is TRBJ2-3; D is ambiguous. The CDR3 totals 12 residues. V shed 4 bases and J shed 6 bases, with 8 bases lying between them. The germline CDR1 and CDR2 sequences are SEHNR and FQNEAQ (reference sequence). CDR3 loop: CASSSIGDTQYF. CDR3 coding DNA: TGTGCCAGCAGCTCTATAGGGGATACGCAGTATTTT.

This clone was counted only a few times. The chain combines TRBV7-9 with TRBJ1-4, with 8 bases aligning to TRBD1. This CDR3 has 15 amino acids. Germline CDR1 and CDR2: SEHNR and FQNEAQ (reference sequence). With 1 base clipped from V and 10 bases from J, the junction kept 8 bases outside the gene matches. DNA of the CDR3: TGTGCCAGCAGCTTAGAGGACAGGGAAAGAGGAAAACTGTTTTTT. Its translation is CASSLEDRERGKLFF.